This entry concerns a single TCR beta chain. The data are from a study of OX40 agonist ivuxolimab in advanced cancers. TCRdb's table, derived via immunoSEQ multiplex PCR, lists solely in-frame clones and lacks some. Among over 50,000 clones listed, roughly four fifths were seen once. V shed 4 bases and J shed 8 bases, with 22 bases lying between them. This CDR3 has 16 amino acids. Germline assignment: CDR1 SGDLS and CDR2 YYNGEE. Patients were ineligible given autoimmune disease history or systemic immunosuppression. The sampling schedule covered blood at baseline, cycle 4 day 1, and cycle 7 day 1. This clonotype originated in an adult with an advanced solid tumor such as melanoma, head and neck, liver or kidney cancer. The V and J genes are TRBV9 and TRBJ1-3, with D possibly matching TRBD1 (5 bases). The sequences come from CD4+ or CD8+ T cells sorted from blood, collected in a trial of the OX40 agonist ivuxolimab. CDR3 protein: CASSSRGTSRGDTIYF. CDR3 DNA sequence: TGTGCCAGCAGCTCCCGAGGGACCTCGAGAGGGGACACCATATATTTT.